The sequence of this T cell receptor beta chain was determined in a study of T cell changes during pregnancy in multiple sclerosis. Here immunoSEQ multiplex PCR was the method, and the copy in TCRdb shows in-frame clones only, minus some. The sample includes over 85,000 clones, 91% of them seen just once. The CDR3 runs to 13 residues. Germline CDR1 reads MNHNS; CDR2 reads SASEGT. V lost 7 bases to trimming and J lost 0 bases, with 9 bases between them. This clone has a handful of counts. The source was peripheral blood, collected after pregnancy. V usage is TRBV6-1 and J usage is TRBJ1-2; D unclear. The receptor's source is a female donor in good health, enrolled as a control in a pregnancy study. In DNA, the CDR3 is TGTGCCAGCAACGAGTTAGCTAACTATGGCTACACCTTC. Translated: CASNELANYGYTF.